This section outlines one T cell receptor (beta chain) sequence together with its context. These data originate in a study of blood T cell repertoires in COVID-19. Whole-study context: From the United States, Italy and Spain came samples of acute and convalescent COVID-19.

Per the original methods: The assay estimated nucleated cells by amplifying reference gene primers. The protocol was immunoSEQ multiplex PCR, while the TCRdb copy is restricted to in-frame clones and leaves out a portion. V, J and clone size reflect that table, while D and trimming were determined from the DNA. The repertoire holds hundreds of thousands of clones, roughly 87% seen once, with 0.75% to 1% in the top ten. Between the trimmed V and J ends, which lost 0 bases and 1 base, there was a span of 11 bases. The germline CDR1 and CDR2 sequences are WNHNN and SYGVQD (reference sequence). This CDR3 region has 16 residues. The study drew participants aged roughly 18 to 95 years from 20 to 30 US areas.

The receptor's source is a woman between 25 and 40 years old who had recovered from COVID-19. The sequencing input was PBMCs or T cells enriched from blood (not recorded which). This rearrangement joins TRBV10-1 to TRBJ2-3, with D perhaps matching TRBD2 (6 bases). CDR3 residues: CASSESTRGCTDTQYF. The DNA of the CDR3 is TGCGCCAGCAGTGAGTCGACACGGGGGTGCACAGATACGCAGTATTTT.